The 21 T cell receptor beta chains below come from one sample, sequenced in a study of stem cell transplantation in POMP-related autoinflammatory disease. Measured with immunoSEQ multiplex PCR; TCRdb has only the in-frame clones, and not every one. The sample carries tens of thousands of clones, about nine tenths recorded once. Sequenced material: CD4+ T cells from PBMCs, taken after stem cell transplantation. Every receptor here comes from a human patient with POMP-related autoinflammation and immune dysregulation (PRAID). A share of the T cells may be of graft donor origin.

The chain combines TRBV10-3 with TRBJ2-3; D is possibly TRBD1 (6 bases). CDR3 length: 15 amino acids. V shed 5 bases and J shed 1 base, with 13 bases lying between them. Germline CDR1 ENHRY, CDR2 SYGVKD. The DNA of the CDR3 is TGTGCCATCAGTCGCCCAGGGGACCGCACAGATACGCAGTATTTT. Its protein product is CAISRPGDRTDTQYF.

The V and J genes are TRBV7-9 and TRBJ2-5; 13 nucleotides match TRBD2. The CDR3 covers 17 residues. Germline V gives CDR1 SEHNR, CDR2 FQNEAQ (reference sequence). The V segment lost 5 bases and the J segment 2 bases; nucleotides outside the gene matches: 8. The CDR3 DNA is TGTGCCAGCAGCCCAGGGAGACTAGCGGGGGGTCAAGAGACCCAGTACTTC. It encodes CASSPGRLAGGQETQYF.

The chain employs TRBV18 and TRBJ1-1, with 7 bases lining up with TRBD1. This CDR3 region has 15 residues. Germline V lookup: CDR1 KGHSH, CDR2 LQKENI. V trimming: 2 bases; J trimming: 1 base; junction bases outside the gene matches: 4. The CDR3 loop reads CASSPGQVPNTEAFF. The CDR3 nucleotides are TGTGCCAGCTCACCAGGACAGGTTCCGAACACTGAAGCTTTCTTT.

V is TRBV18 and J is TRBJ2-3; D perhaps matches TRBD1 (5 bases). CDR1 and CDR2 from the germline V gene are KGHSH and LQKENI. Trimming shortened V by 1 base and J by 2 bases, and 19 bases separated the two germline ends. The CDR3 extends over 18 amino acids. The CDR3 DNA follows: TGTGCCAGCTCACCACGGGATAAGGGGCATCGTTTCACAGATACGCAGTATTTT. Translating it yields CASSPRDKGHRFTDTQYF. Together with reference TRBV18 and TRBJ2-3, the CDR3 gives the full variable domain: NAGVMQNPRHLVRRRGQEARLRCSPMKGHSHVYWYRQLPEEGLKFMVYLQKENIIDESGMPKERFSAEFPKEGPSILRIQQVVRGDSAAYFCASSPRDKGHRFTDTQYFGPGTRLTVL.

The J gene is TRBJ1-6, the V gene TRBV11-2; D uncertain. V was clipped by 1 base and J by 14 bases, with 18 bases between them. CDR3 size: 15 residues. The V gene's germline CDR1 is SGHAT and CDR2 FQNNGV. The CDR3 reads CASSLVGRYAPALHF. The CDR3 DNA follows: TGTGCCAGCAGCTTAGTGGGCCGATACGCCCCAGCCCTCCACTTT.

The V gene is TRBV15, the J gene TRBJ1-2; D is uncertain. CDR1 LNHNV and CDR2 YYDKDF come from the germline V gene (reference sequence). The CDR3 contains 15 residues. Trimming took 5 bases from V and 4 from J, leaving 17 bases between them. The CDR3 DNA is TGTGCCACCAGCGAATACCCGGGAGACCTCTATGGCTACACCTTC. Translating it yields CATSEYPGDLYGYTF.

The genes are TRBV6-6 and TRBJ1-6; 7 bases are shared with TRBD1. The V gene's germline CDR1 is MNHNY and CDR2 SVGAGI (reference sequence). V was pared by 3 bases and J by 6 bases, with 5 bases of the junction left unmatched. The CDR3 is 15 amino acids. The CDR3: CASSYWTGSNSPLHF. DNA for the CDR3: TGTGCCAGCAGTTATTGGACAGGCTCTAATTCACCCCTCCACTTT.

The genes are TRBV18 and TRBJ2-3, with 13 nucleotides matching TRBD2. Germline CDR1 reads KGHSH; CDR2 reads LQKENI. V dropped 3 bases and J dropped 10; count of bases not matched to a gene: 13. The CDR3 is 17 amino acids. DNA of the CDR3: TGTGCCAGCTCACCGCGGACTAGCGGGAGTGGTGTCGGTGCGCAGTATTTT. Its translation: CASSPRTSGSGVGAQYF.

The chain uses TRBV25-1 and TRBJ2-7; 11 bases line up with TRBD2. The CDR3 is 15 amino acids. Per germline, CDR1 MGHDK and CDR2 SYGVNS. V trimming: 5 bases; J trimming: 0 bases; junction bases outside the gene matches: 3. This CDR3 reads CASSPSGRISYEQYF. CDR3 in DNA: TGTGCCAGCAGTCCTAGCGGGAGGATCTCCTACGAGCAGTACTTC.

The J gene is TRBJ1-2, the V gene TRBV15; the D gene is possibly TRBD1 (6 bases). Germline values: CDR1 LNHNV, CDR2 YYDKDF (reference sequence). The CDR3 covers 12 residues. Trimming shortened V by 1 base and J by 8 bases, and 8 bases separated the two germline ends. CDR3 in DNA: TGTGCCACCAGCAGAGCTGGGGGCGGCTACACCTTC. Translating gives CATSRAGGGYTF. Complete variable domain (other parts from reference TRBV15 and TRBJ1-2): DAMVIQNPRYQVTQFGKPVTLSCSQTLNHNVMYWYQQKSSQAPKLLFHYYDKDFNNEADTPDNFQSRRPNTSFCFLDIRSPGLGDTAMYLCATSRAGGGYTFGSGTRLTVV.

About this clone: The identical CDR3 is also encoded by other nucleotide sequences in the sample. The J gene is TRBJ2-1, the V gene TRBV18; 9 bases match TRBD1. Losses at the gene ends were 3 bases for V and 5 bases for J; bases not matched to a gene: 2. The CDR3 loop spans 14 amino acids. Germline lookup yields CDR1 KGHSH and CDR2 LQKENI. The CDR3 reads CASSPRTGDNEQFF. For the CDR3, the DNA is TGTGCCAGCTCACCCCGGACAGGGGACAATGAGCAGTTCTTC.

The gene calls are TRBV20-1 and TRBJ2-3, with D perhaps matching TRBD2 (5 bases). The V gene lost 3 bases and the J gene lost 2 bases, with 12 bases spanning the gap. The CDR3 spans 14 residues. Germline CDR1 and CDR2: DFQATT and SNEGSKA (reference sequence). The CDR3 protein is CSASGAELTDTQYF. In nucleotides, the CDR3 is TGCAGTGCTAGTGGAGCGGAGCTCACAGATACGCAGTATTTT.

The chain carries TRBV20-1 and TRBJ1-2, with D tentatively TRBD1 (6 bases). V lost 3 bases to trimming and J lost 2 bases, with 19 bases between them. Per germline, CDR1 DFQATT and CDR2 SNEGSKA (reference sequence). The CDR3 is 16 residues long. The chain's CDR3 is CSASAQGGAFNYGYTF. CDR3 DNA: TGCAGTGCTAGTGCCCAAGGGGGGGCTTTCAACTATGGCTACACCTTC.

J is TRBJ2-2 and V is TRBV4-2; D unresolved. The germline gives CDR1 LGHNA, CDR2 YNFKEQ. V was trimmed by 3 bases and J by 6 bases, leaving 11 bases between them. The CDR3 is 14 residues long. DNA of the CDR3: TGTGCCAGCAGCCACAGAGAGCAAGCCGGGGAGCTGTTTTTT. As protein: CASSHREQAGELFF.

This clone was found once. This chain joins TRBV28 and TRBJ1-3; D is uncertain. From germline, CDR1 is MDHEN and CDR2 SYDVKM. This CDR3 is 12 amino acids long. V shed 4 bases and J shed 4 bases, with 5 bases lying between them. The CDR3 reads CASSSRGNTIYF. CDR3 nucleotides: TGTGCCAGCAGTTCCAGGGGAAACACCATATATTTT.

In this sample, this clone turned up once. The rearrangement links TRBV6-5 to TRBJ2-2, with a possible D match to TRBD1 (5 bases). The V gene's germline CDR1 is MNHEY and CDR2 SVGAGI. V was trimmed by 8 bases and J by 3 bases, leaving 16 bases between them. This CDR3 spans 15 amino acids. The CDR3 reads CASHSTGRHTGELFF. CDR3 DNA: TGTGCCAGCCATAGCACAGGCCGACACACCGGGGAGCTGTTTTTT.

V is TRBV20-1 and J is TRBJ2-1; TRBD2 matches at 7 bases. Germline V gene data show CDR1 as DFQATT and CDR2 as SNEGSKA (reference sequence). The trim removed 3 bases at V and 3 bases at J, leaving 5 bases unmatched. The CDR3 extends over 14 amino acids. CDR3 amino acids: CSASRRESYNEQFF. The CDR3 DNA reads as TGCAGTGCTAGTCGGCGGGAGAGCTACAATGAGCAGTTCTTC.

Notes on this clone: Germline is not matched at one junction end, which may reflect a read error. The chain employs TRBV19 and TRBJ1-2; D remains unclear. Germline V gene lookup returns CDR1 LNHDA and CDR2 SQIVND (reference sequence). This CDR3 has 13 residues. CDR3 sequence: CASSLEVRIGYTF. In DNA form, the CDR3 reads TGTGCCAGTAGTTTAGAGGTTCGGATCGGCTACACCTTC.

The V gene is TRBV5-1, the J gene TRBJ2-5, with 7 bases matching TRBD2. Losses at the gene ends were 2 bases for V and 1 base for J; bases not matched to a gene: 5. Germline assignment: CDR1 SGHRS and CDR2 YFSETQ. This CDR3 has 15 residues. The CDR3, as DNA: TGCGCCAGCAGCTTTCAGCCGGGGGGCCAAGAGACCCAGTACTTC. Its translation is CASSFQPGGQETQYF.

This clone was detected once. The chain recombines TRBV11-2 with TRBJ2-1; 15 nucleotides agree with TRBD2. There are 18 residues in the CDR3. CDR1 is SGHAT and CDR2 is FQNNGV in the germline V gene. V was clipped by 7 bases and J by 4 bases; unmatched bases: 11. This chain's CDR3 is CASTPGLAGGQYYNEQFF. The CDR3 DNA follows: TGTGCCAGCACCCCCGGACTAGCGGGAGGGCAGTATTACAATGAGCAGTTCTTC. The complete variable domain, with remaining parts taken from reference TRBV11-2 and TRBJ2-1, reads EAGVAQSPRYKIIEKRQSVAFWCNPISGHATLYWYQQILGQGPKLLIQFQNNGVVDDSQLPKDRFSAERLKGVDSTLKIQPAKLEDSAVYLCASTPGLAGGQYYNEQFFGPGTRLTVL.

CDR3 coding DNA: TGCGCCAGCAGTCTGCGGCGGGAACCCGGGGAGCTGTTTTTT. Translation gives CASSLRREPGELFF. The chain employs TRBV10-2 and TRBJ2-2, with D tentatively TRBD2 (6 bases). The V gene's germline CDR1 is WSHSY and CDR2 SAAADI. The CDR3 totals 14 residues. The germline V and J ends were trimmed by 5 bases and 6 bases, with 13 bases remaining between them.